This T cell receptor (beta chain) was recovered during a study of vaccination and CD4 T cells after COVID-19. Study-wide context: Cells were stimulated with overlapping spike peptides from SARS-CoV-2, HCoV-NL63, HCoV-OC43 and HCoV-229E. Each control was exposed to a CEFX pool, an HIV-1 Nef pool, or no peptide at all.

This clonotype was seen a handful of times. Its antigen is currently unknown. The treatment: approximately nine-day PBMC culture with coronavirus spike peptide pools or control peptides (ViraFEST assay). Per well, 2 million to 2.5 million PBMCs were cultured in the presence of around 9.4 IU/ml IL-2 and approximately 10 ug/ml peptide pools. The Oncomine TCR Beta short-read assay was applied to DNA of cultured CD4+ T cells. TCRdb independently ran MiXCR on the PCR reads; one entry per CDR3 protein. The top ten clones hold 4.5% to 6% of a sample with over 15,000 distinct CDR3 sequences, around 40% of them seen once. CDR3 length: 12 residues. The germline CDR1 and CDR2 sequences are DFQATT and SNEGSKA (reference sequence). J gave up 10 bases and V 5 bases, and 2 bases lay outside the gene matches.

The sequences come from CD4+ T cells from blood, cultured in vitro, collected before SARS-CoV-2 vaccination. The TCR was taken from a human donor who had recovered from COVID-19. The chain carries TRBV20-1 and TRBJ1-6; TRBD1 matches at 10 bases. The DNA of the CDR3 is TGCAGTGCTTGGACAGGGGGATCACCCCTCCACTTT. Amino acid sequence: CSAWTGGSPLHF.